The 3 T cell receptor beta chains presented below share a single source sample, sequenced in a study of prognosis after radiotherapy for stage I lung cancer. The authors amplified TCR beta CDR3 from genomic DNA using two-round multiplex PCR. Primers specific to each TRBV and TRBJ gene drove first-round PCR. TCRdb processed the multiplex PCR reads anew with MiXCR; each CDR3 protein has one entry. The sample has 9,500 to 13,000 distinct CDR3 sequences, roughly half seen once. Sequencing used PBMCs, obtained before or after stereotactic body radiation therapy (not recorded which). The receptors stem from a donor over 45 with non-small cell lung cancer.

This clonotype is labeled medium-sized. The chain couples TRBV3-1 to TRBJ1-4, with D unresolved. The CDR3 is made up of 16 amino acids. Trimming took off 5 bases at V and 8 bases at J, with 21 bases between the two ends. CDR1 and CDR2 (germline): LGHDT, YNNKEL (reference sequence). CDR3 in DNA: TGTGCCAGCAGCTCAATCCCCCCGGGATTCGACGAAAAACTGTTTTTT. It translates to CASSSIPPGFDEKLFF. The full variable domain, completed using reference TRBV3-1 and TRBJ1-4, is DTAVSQTPKYLVTQMGNDKSIKCEQNLGHDTMYWYKQDSKKFLKIMFSYNNKELIINETVPNRFSPKSPDKAHLNLHINSLELGDSAVYFCASSSIPPGFDEKLFFGSGTQLSVL.

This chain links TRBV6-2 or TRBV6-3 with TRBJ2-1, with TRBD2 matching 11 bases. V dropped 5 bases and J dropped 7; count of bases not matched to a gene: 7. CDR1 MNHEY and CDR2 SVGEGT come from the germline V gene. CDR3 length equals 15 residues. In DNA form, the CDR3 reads TGTGCCAGCAGTATAGCGGGAGGGTCAGTGAATGAGCAGTTCTTC. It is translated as CASSIAGGSVNEQFF.

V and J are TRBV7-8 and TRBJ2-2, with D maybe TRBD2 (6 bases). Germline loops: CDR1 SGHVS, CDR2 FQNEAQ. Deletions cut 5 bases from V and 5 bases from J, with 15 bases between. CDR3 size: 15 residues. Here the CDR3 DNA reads TGTGCCAGCAGCCCCGAGGTCCGGGAGACCGGGGAGCTGTTTTTT. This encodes CASSPEVRETGELFF.